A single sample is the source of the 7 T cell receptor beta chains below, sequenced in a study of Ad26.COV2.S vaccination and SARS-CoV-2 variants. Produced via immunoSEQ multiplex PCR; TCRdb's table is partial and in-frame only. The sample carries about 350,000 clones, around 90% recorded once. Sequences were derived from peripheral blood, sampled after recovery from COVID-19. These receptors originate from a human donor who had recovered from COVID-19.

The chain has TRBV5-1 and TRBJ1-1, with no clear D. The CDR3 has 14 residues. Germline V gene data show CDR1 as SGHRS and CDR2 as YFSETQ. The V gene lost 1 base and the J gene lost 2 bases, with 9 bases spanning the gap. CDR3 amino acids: CASSLRPTNTEAFF. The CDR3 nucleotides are TGCGCCAGCAGCTTGCGACCGACTAACACTGAAGCTTTCTTT.

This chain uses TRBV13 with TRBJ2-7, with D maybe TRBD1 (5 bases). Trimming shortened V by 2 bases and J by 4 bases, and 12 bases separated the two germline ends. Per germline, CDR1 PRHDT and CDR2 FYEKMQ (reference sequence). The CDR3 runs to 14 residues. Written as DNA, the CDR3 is TGTGCCAGCAGCTTAAGTCAGGGAACATACGAGCAGTACTTC. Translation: CASSLSQGTYEQYF.

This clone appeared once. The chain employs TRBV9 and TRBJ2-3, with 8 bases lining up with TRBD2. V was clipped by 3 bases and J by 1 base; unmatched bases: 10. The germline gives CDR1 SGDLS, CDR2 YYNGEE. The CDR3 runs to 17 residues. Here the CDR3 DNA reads TGTGCCAGCAGCGCCCCCGTAGCGGGGAGGCGCACAGATACGCAGTATTTT. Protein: CASSAPVAGRRTDTQYF.

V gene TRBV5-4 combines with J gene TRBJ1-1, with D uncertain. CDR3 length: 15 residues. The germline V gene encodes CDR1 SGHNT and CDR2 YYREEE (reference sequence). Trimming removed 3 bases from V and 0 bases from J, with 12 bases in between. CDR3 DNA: TGTGCCAGCAGCTCAGCAGGACTAATGAACACTGAAGCTTTCTTT. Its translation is CASSSAGLMNTEAFF.

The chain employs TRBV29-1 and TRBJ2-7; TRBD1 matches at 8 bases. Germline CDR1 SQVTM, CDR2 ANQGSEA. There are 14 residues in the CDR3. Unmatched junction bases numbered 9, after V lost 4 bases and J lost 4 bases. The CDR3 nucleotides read TGCAGCGTTGGGAGGACAGGGAATACGTACGAGCAGTACTTC. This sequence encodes CSVGRTGNTYEQYF.

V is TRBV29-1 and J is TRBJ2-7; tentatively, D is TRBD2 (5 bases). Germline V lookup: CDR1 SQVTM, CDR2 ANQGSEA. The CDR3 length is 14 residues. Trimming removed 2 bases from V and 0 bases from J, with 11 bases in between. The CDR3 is CSVESSGHSYEQYF. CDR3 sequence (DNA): TGCAGCGTTGAATCCAGCGGCCACTCCTACGAGCAGTACTTC.

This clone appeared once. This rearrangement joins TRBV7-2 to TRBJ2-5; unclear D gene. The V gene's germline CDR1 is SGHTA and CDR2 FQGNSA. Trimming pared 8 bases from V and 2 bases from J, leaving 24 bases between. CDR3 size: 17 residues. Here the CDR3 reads CASGYLSDSSFQETQYF. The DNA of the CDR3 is TGTGCCAGCGGTTATTTGTCGGATAGCTCTTTTCAAGAGACCCAGTACTTC. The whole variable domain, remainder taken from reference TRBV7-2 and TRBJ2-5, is GAGVSQSPSNKVTEKGKDVELRCDPISGHTALYWYRQSLGQGLEFLIYFQGNSAPDKSGLPSDRFSAERTGGSVSTLTIQRTQQEDSAVYLCASGYLSDSSFQETQYFGPGTRLLVL.